A single sample is the source of the 20 T cell receptor beta chains below, sequenced in a study of early T cells in non-severe SARS-CoV-2 infection. TCRdb re-analysed the 5' RACE reads in MiXCR, keeping a single row per CDR3 protein. The top ten hold roughly 13% of the sample, which has about 73,000 distinct CDR3 sequences, roughly 13% seen once. Sequenced: whole blood. The origin of the receptors is an adult who was a healthcare worker with PCR-confirmed SARS-CoV-2 infection or an uninfected control (not recorded which).

This clonotype was found a few times. The chain recombines TRBV29-1 with TRBJ2-3, with 10 positions matching TRBD2. The trim removed 5 bases at V and 1 base at J, leaving 3 bases unmatched. The length of the CDR3 is 14 residues. From germline, CDR1 is SQVTM and CDR2 ANQGSEA. CDR3 residues: CSVSTSGGTDTQYF. The DNA for the CDR3 is TGCAGCGTTTCTACTAGCGGGGGCACAGATACGCAGTATTTT.

This sequence joins TRBV5-1 and TRBJ2-3; D is ambiguous. The length of the CDR3 is 14 residues. CDR1 is SGHRS and CDR2 is YFSETQ in the germline V gene. Deletions cut 1 base from V and 0 bases from J, with 6 bases between. The CDR3 sequence: CASSLPSSTDTQYF. Written as DNA, the CDR3 is TGCGCCAGCAGCTTGCCATCTAGCACAGATACGCAGTATTTT. Full variable domain (outside the CDR3, taken from reference TRBV5-1 and TRBJ2-3): KAGVTQTPRYLIKTRGQQVTLSCSPISGHRSVSWYQQTPGQGLQFLFEYFSETQRNKGNFPGRFSGRQFSNSRSEMNVSTLELGDSALYLCASSLPSSTDTQYFGPGTRLTVL.

This clonotype was seen at least ten times. This chain links TRBV28 with TRBJ1-1; the D is unclear. Trimming took off 2 bases at V and 11 bases at J, with 18 bases between the two ends. CDR1 is MDHEN, CDR2 SYDVKM, per germline. This CDR3 region has 14 residues. This CDR3 reads CASSLTQPPVVAFF. CDR3 in DNA: TGTGCCAGCAGTTTAACACAACCCCCCGTGGTTGCTTTCTTT.

This clonotype was picked up many times. The rearrangement links TRBV28 to TRBJ2-5; 7 nucleotides agree with TRBD2. This CDR3 is 15 amino acids long. Germline loops: CDR1 MDHEN, CDR2 SYDVKM. V lost 5 bases to trimming and J lost 0 bases; unmatched junction nucleotides: 6. CDR3 sequence: CASSPSLADQETQYF. In nucleotides, the CDR3 is TGTGCCAGCAGTCCCTCGCTAGCGGACCAAGAGACCCAGTACTTC.

The genes are TRBV19 and TRBJ1-4, with D maybe TRBD1 (6 bases). Per the germline V gene, CDR1 is LNHDA and CDR2 is SQIVND (reference sequence). V was cut by 3 bases and J by 11 bases, with 19 bases left in between. The CDR3 extends over 15 amino acids. The CDR3 DNA reads TGTGCCAGTAGTATCTCGGCAGGGGAAGTTTGGAAACTGTTTTTT. This codes for CASSISAGEVWKLFF.

This clonotype was counted only a few times. The chain links TRBV29-1 to TRBJ1-4; possibly TRBD1 for D (5 bases). The germline CDR1 and CDR2 sequences are SQVTM and ANQGSEA. The CDR3 covers 13 residues. Trimming removed 7 bases from V and 8 bases from J, with 17 bases in between. The CDR3 is CSATGRRGEKLFF. The CDR3 nucleotides are TGCAGCGCTACGGGACGGCGAGGCGAAAAACTGTTTTTT.

The V call is TRBV25-1, the J call TRBJ2-1; 9 bases match TRBD2. This CDR3 comprises 14 residues. The ends lost 2 bases at V and 7 bases at J; junction bases unmatched: 3. Germline CDR1 reads MGHDK; CDR2 reads SYGVNS. CDR3 protein: CASSEVAGGNEQFF. In DNA, the CDR3 is TGTGCCAGCAGTGAAGTGGCGGGGGGGAATGAGCAGTTCTTC.

With regard to this clonotype: A much larger clone sits a single nucleotide away, making a read error possible. The CDR3 region has the DNA TGTGCCAGCAGTATCCTGGGGCCCAGTCAGCCCCAGCATTTT. Protein: CASSILGPSQPQHF. The chain links TRBV28 to TRBJ1-5; a possible D gene is TRBD1 (5 bases). Per germline, CDR1 MDHEN and CDR2 SYDVKM. Trimming pared 5 bases from V and 6 bases from J, leaving 14 bases between. The CDR3 length is 14 residues.

This sequence joins TRBV20-1 and TRBJ2-3; TRBD2 matches 10 bases. V trimming: 3 bases; J trimming: 8 bases; junction bases outside the gene matches: 14. The CDR3 runs 16 residues. CDR1 DFQATT and CDR2 SNEGSKA come from the germline V gene (reference sequence). For the CDR3, the DNA is TGCAGTGCTAGCTCCCCTGGGAGCCAGCGGGGGGGTACGCAGTATTTT. This encodes CSASSPGSQRGGTQYF.

This clonotype was observed a handful of times. The V and J genes are TRBV7-2 and TRBJ2-1, with a possible D match to TRBD2 (5 bases). The CDR3 loop spans 15 amino acids. V shed 0 bases and J shed 5 bases, with 11 bases lying between them. Germline V gene data show CDR1 as SGHTA and CDR2 as FQGNSA. The CDR3 sequence: CASSLATGIHNEQFF. As DNA, the CDR3 is TGTGCCAGCAGCTTAGCAACCGGGATCCACAATGAGCAGTTCTTC.

This clonotype occurred many times. The chain joins TRBV6-5 to TRBJ2-7; D ambiguous. Germline CDR1 MNHEY, CDR2 SVGAGI. The CDR3 runs 11 residues. The V end lost 5 bases, the J end lost 6 bases, and 8 bases lay between the germline ends. CDR3 protein: CASSQFAEQYF. The CDR3 nucleotides are TGTGCCAGCAGTCAATTTGCCGAGCAGTACTTC.

This chain joins TRBV28 and TRBJ1-4; tentative D call: TRBD1 (6 bases). Trimming stripped 8 bases from V and 7 bases from J, with 17 bases between. This CDR3 is built from 14 residues. Looked up from germline, CDR1 is MDHEN and CDR2 is SYDVKM. CDR3 DNA sequence: TGTGCCAGCCGAAGGGGGGCCCCGCGTGAAAAACTGTTTTTT. As protein: CASRRGAPREKLFF.

The CDR3 DNA sequence: TGTGCCAGCAGCGTCACAGGGGTATCGACCGGGGAGCTGTTTTTT. It codes for CASSVTGVSTGELFF. This chain joins TRBV9 and TRBJ2-2; 7 bases fit TRBD1. The trim removed 2 bases at V and 5 bases at J, leaving 6 bases unmatched. The CDR3 has 15 amino acids. The germline CDR1 and CDR2 sequences are SGDLS and YYNGEE.

This clonotype has more than one count but fewer than ten. The chain has TRBV6-6 and TRBJ1-6, with a weak D call TRBD1 (6 bases). Germline V gene lookup returns CDR1 MNHNY and CDR2 SVGAGI (reference sequence). V shed 6 bases and J shed 7 bases, with 16 bases lying between them. This CDR3 has 15 amino acids. The CDR3 nucleotides read TGTGCCAGCAGCCCCGTGACAGGAGTCAATTCACCCCTCCACTTT. Its protein is CASSPVTGVNSPLHF.

The V call is TRBV4-1, the J call TRBJ1-6; possible D gene TRBD1, 5 bases. The CDR3 runs 16 residues. V was trimmed by 4 bases and J by 10 bases, leaving 20 bases between them. From germline, CDR1 is MGHRA and CDR2 YSYEKL. The CDR3 spells CASSPRVTAPGSPLHF. CDR3 bases: TGCGCCAGCAGCCCCAGGGTGACTGCGCCGGGGTCACCCCTCCACTTT.

This clonotype was seen repeatedly, ten times or more. The gene calls are TRBV5-4 and TRBJ2-5; TRBD1 aligns across 10 bases. The germline CDR1 and CDR2 sequences are SGHNT and YYREEE (reference sequence). This CDR3 spans 16 amino acids. V lost 3 bases to trimming and J lost 1 base; unmatched junction nucleotides: 6. The CDR3 DNA reads as TGTGCCAGCAGCTCCCGACAGGGGGCGCCCCAAGAGACCCAGTACTTC. Its protein is CASSSRQGAPQETQYF.

The CDR3 loop is CAWSIRDTKAFF. The CDR3 DNA sequence: TGTGCCTGGAGTATCCGGGACACCAAAGCTTTCTTT. J is TRBJ1-1 and V is TRBV30; D may be TRBD1 (6 bases). The CDR3 runs 12 residues. V lost 2 bases and J lost 9, with 13 bases in between. Germline values: CDR1 GTSNPN, CDR2 SVGIG (reference sequence).

V is TRBV7-9 and J is TRBJ2-2; TRBD2 agrees at 9 bases. Looked up from germline, CDR1 is SEHNR and CDR2 is FQNEAQ (reference sequence). CDR3 size: 11 residues. The V and J ends lost 6 bases and 15 bases, in that order; junction bases with no gene match: 5. The DNA of the CDR3 is TGTGCCAGCAGAAGCGGGGGGCATGTGTTTTTT. This translates into CASRSGGHVFF.

The chain has TRBV24-1 and TRBJ2-3; 11 positions match TRBD2. The CDR3 spans 14 residues. The junction had 0 bases not matched to a gene; V was cut back by 3 bases and J by 5 bases. Germline V gene data show CDR1 as KGHDR and CDR2 as SFDVKD. The CDR3 region is CATSDTSGGDTQYF. CDR3 coding DNA: TGTGCCACCAGTGATACTAGCGGGGGAGATACGCAGTATTTT.

This chain connects TRBV2 to TRBJ1-6; D remains ambiguous. The CDR3 length is 16 residues. Germline V lookup: CDR1 SNHLY, CDR2 FYNNEI. Between the trimmed V and J ends, which lost 1 base and 7 bases, there was a span of 14 bases. In nucleotides, the CDR3 is TGTGCCAGCAGTGAAGGGCCCGGCCGGTCAAATTCACCCCTCCACTTT. It encodes CASSEGPGRSNSPLHF.